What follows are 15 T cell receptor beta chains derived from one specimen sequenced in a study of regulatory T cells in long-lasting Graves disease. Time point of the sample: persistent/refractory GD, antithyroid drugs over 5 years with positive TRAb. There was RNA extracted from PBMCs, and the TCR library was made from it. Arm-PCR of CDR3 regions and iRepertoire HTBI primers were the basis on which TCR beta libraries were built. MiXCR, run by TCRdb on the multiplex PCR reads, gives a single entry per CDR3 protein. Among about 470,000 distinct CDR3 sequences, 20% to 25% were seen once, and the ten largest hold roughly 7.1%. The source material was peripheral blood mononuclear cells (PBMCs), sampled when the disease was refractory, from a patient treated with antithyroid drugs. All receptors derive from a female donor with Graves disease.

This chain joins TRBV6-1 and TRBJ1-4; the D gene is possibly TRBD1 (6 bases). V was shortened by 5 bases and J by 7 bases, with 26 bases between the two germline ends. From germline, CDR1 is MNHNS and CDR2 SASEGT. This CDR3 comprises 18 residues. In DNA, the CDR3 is TGTGCCAGCAGTCCCCGGACAGTTCGAGACCCATTTAGTGAAAAACTGTTTTTT. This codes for CASSPRTVRDPFSEKLFF.

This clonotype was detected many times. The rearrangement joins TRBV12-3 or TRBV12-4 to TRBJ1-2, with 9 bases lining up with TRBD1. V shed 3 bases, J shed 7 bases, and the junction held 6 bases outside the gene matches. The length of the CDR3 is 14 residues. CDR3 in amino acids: CASSFLTGGFGYTF. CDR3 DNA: TGTGCCAGCAGTTTCCTAACAGGGGGCTTTGGCTACACCTTC.

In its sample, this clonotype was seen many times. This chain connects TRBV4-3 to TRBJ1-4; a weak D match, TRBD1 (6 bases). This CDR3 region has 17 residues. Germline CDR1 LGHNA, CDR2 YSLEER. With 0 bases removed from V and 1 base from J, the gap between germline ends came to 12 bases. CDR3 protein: CASSQDRTVRTNEKLFF. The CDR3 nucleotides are TGCGCCAGCAGCCAAGACCGGACAGTTCGAACTAATGAAAAACTGTTTTTT.

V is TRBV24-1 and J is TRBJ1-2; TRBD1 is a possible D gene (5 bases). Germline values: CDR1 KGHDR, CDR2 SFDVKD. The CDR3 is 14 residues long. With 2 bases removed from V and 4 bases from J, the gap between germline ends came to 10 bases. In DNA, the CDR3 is TGTGCCACCAGTGATTCGACAGATACCTATGGCTACACCTTC. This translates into CATSDSTDTYGYTF.

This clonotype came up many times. CDR3 sequence reads: CASSGSIRGGYRGYTF. The CDR3 nucleotides are TGTGCCAGCAGTGGCAGTATCCGCGGGGGCTACCGTGGCTACACCTTC. This rearrangement joins TRBV2 to TRBJ1-2, with D perhaps TRBD1 (6 bases). Trimming removed 4 bases from V and 7 bases from J, with 22 bases in between. The CDR3 length is 16 residues. Germline V gene data show CDR1 as SNHLY and CDR2 as FYNNEI.

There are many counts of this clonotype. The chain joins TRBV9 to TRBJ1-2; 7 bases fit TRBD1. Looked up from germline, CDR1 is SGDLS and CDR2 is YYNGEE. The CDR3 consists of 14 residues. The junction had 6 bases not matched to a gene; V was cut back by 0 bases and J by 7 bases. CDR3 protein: CASSVEDRAGGYTF. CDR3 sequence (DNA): TGTGCCAGCAGCGTAGAAGACAGGGCAGGTGGCTACACCTTC.

This CDR3 reads CASSGGLAGGAQETQYF. The CDR3 DNA is TGTGCCAGCAGTGGCGGACTAGCGGGGGGTGCACAAGAGACCCAGTACTTC. J is TRBJ2-5 and V is TRBV6-1; 14 nucleotides line up with TRBD2. Germline V gives CDR1 MNHNS, CDR2 SASEGT. Germline trimming cut 4 bases from V and 2 bases from J; bases unmatched to any gene: 6. The CDR3 covers 17 residues.

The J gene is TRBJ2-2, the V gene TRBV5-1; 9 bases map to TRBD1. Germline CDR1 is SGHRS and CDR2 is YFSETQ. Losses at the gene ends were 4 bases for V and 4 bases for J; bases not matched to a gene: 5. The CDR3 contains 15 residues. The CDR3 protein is CASSVGQGLTGELFF. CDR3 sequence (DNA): TGCGCCAGCAGCGTGGGACAGGGACTCACCGGGGAGCTGTTTTTT.

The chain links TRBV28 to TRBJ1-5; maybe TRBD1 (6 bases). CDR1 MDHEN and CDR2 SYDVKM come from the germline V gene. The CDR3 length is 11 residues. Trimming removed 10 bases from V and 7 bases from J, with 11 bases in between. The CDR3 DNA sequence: TGTGCCACAGGGACAAACCAGCCCCAGCATTTT. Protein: CATGTNQPQHF.

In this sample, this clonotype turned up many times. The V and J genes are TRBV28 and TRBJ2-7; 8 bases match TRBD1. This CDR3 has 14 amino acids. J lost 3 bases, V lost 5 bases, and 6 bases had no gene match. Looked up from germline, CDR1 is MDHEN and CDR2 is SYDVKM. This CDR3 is CASSAGTGHYEQYF. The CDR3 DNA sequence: TGTGCCAGCAGTGCGGGGACAGGCCACTACGAGCAGTACTTC.

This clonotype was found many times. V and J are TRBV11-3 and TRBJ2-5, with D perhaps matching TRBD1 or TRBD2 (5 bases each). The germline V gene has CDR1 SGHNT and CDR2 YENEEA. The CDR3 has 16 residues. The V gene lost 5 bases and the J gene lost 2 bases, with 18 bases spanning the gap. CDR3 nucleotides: TGTGCCAGCAGCGAGGGATGGGACCCTGGGCAAGAGACCCAGTACTTC. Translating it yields CASSEGWDPGQETQYF.

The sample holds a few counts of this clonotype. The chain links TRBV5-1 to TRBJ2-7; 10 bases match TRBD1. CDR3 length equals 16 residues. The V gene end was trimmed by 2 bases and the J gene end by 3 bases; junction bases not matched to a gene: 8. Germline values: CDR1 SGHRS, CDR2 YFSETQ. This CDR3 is CASSFDGTGEFYEQYF. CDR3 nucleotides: TGCGCCAGCAGCTTTGATGGGACAGGGGAGTTCTACGAGCAGTACTTC.

The CDR3 region is CASSQLAGYEQYF. The CDR3 DNA reads as TGTGCCAGTAGTCAGTTAGCGGGATACGAGCAGTACTTC. The rearrangement links TRBV19 to TRBJ2-7; TRBD2 agrees at 8 bases. Trimming removed 5 bases from V and 4 bases from J; junction bases left unmatched: 4. Germline-derived CDR1 and CDR2 are LNHDA and SQIVND (reference sequence). This CDR3 is 13 amino acids long. Filled out from reference TRBV19 and TRBJ2-7, the complete variable domain reads DGGITQSPKYLFRKEGQNVTLSCEQNLNHDAMYWYRQDPGQGLRLIYYSQIVNDFQKGDIAEGYSVSREKKESFPLTVTSAQKNPTAFYLCASSQLAGYEQYFGPGTRLTVT.

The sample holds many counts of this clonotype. CDR3 sequence: CASSEEKNTEAFF. CDR3 DNA sequence: TGTGCCAGCAGTGAAGAAAAGAACACTGAAGCTTTCTTT. The V call is TRBV6-1, the J call TRBJ1-1, with D hard to call. CDR1 and CDR2 from the germline V gene are MNHNS and SASEGT. This CDR3 has 13 amino acids. The V end lost 1 base, the J end lost 1 base, and 4 bases lay between the germline ends.

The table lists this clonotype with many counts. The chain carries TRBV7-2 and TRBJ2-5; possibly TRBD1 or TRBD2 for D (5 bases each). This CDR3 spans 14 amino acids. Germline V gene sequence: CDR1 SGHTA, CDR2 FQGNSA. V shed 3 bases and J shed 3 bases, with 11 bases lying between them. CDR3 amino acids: CASSLAGTKETQYF. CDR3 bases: TGTGCCAGCAGCTTGGCCGGGACGAAAGAGACCCAGTACTTC.